A single sample gave rise to the 2 T cell receptor beta chains below, sequenced in a study of immune cell composition in non-small cell lung cancer. Normal lung sampling was at least 3 cm from the tumour, as distant as possible. Libraries were prepared by immunoSEQ multiplex PCR; TCRdb keeps only in-frame clonotypes and omits some of them. The data contain 15,000 or so clones, 70% to 85% of them singletons. The data also belong to a second study, concerning CD4 T cells in lung cancer.

The sequencing input was non-adjacent lung tissue. The receptors here all came from a human donor with non-small cell lung cancer.

This chain uses TRBV7-3 with TRBJ1-4, with D unresolved. With 11 bases removed from V and 0 bases from J, the gap between germline ends came to 22 bases. The CDR3 length is 17 residues. Germline assignment: CDR1 SGHTA and CDR2 FQGTGA. As DNA, the CDR3 is TGTGCCGAAGAAAGACCCGAGAGACTTGCAACTAATGAAAAACTGTTTTTT. Its translation is CAEERPERLATNEKLFF.

The chain carries TRBV4-2 and TRBJ2-1, with TRBD1 matching 9 bases. Germline V gene lookup returns CDR1 LGHNA and CDR2 YNFKEQ. This CDR3 region has 16 residues. Trimming at V came to 0 bases and at J to 3 bases, leaving 3 bases not matched to a gene. In DNA form, the CDR3 reads TGTGCCAGCAGCCAAGAAACAGGGGGCTTCTACAATGAGCAGTTCTTC. It encodes CASSQETGGFYNEQFF.